The 13 T cell receptor beta chains below were found in one sample sequenced in a study of regulatory T cells in long-lasting Graves disease. Arm-PCR with iRepertoire HTBI primers amplified the CDR3 regions for these TCR beta libraries. MiXCR, run by TCRdb on the multiplex PCR reads, gives a single entry per CDR3 protein. The sample includes more than 300,000 distinct CDR3 sequences, less than 20% seen only once; the top ten take about 20%. The time point is: newly diagnosed GD, antithyroid drugs for less than 3 months. There was RNA extracted from PBMCs, and the TCR library was made from it. Sequencing used peripheral blood mononuclear cells (PBMCs), obtained at new diagnosis, from a patient treated with antithyroid drugs. These receptors all come from a female donor with Graves disease.

This clonotype was found many times. This chain joins TRBV12-3 or TRBV12-4 and TRBJ1-2, with 7 positions matching TRBD1. V lost 8 bases, J lost 8 bases, and 8 bases stayed unmatched. The CDR3 loop spans 12 amino acids. The chain's CDR3 is CASGKTGRGYTF. The CDR3 DNA follows: TGTGCCAGCGGGAAGACAGGGCGCGGCTACACCTTC.

This clonotype was seen many times. V is TRBV6-1 and J is TRBJ2-7; 10 bases fit TRBD1. The CDR3 is 14 amino acids. Losses at the gene ends were 5 bases for V and 4 bases for J; bases not matched to a gene: 5. Per germline, CDR1 MNHNS and CDR2 SASEGT. The CDR3 DNA sequence: TGTGCCAGCAGTACCGGGACAGGGGTTTACGAGCAGTACTTC. This translates into CASSTGTGVYEQYF.

This clonotype was seen many times. The gene calls are TRBV19 and TRBJ1-2; D unresolved. The V end lost 5 bases, the J end lost 4 bases, and 14 bases lay between the germline ends. This CDR3 has 14 amino acids. Germline V gene sequence: CDR1 LNHDA, CDR2 SQIVND (reference sequence). CDR3 nucleotides: TGTGCCAGTAGTGCACCCGGGATCCCCTATGGCTACACCTTC. Translating it yields CASSAPGIPYGYTF.

This clonotype was recorded at least ten times. The rearrangement links TRBV12-5 to TRBJ2-7; TRBD1 matches 9 bases. V lost 1 base, J lost 4 bases, and 5 bases stayed unmatched. The CDR3 is 15 residues long. Germline values: CDR1 LGHNT, CDR2 FRNRAP. CDR3 DNA sequence: TGTGCTAGTGGTTTGGCGGGACAGGGTTTGTACGAGCAGTACTTC. Translation: CASGLAGQGLYEQYF.

Many counts were recorded for this clonotype. The rearrangement uses TRBV15 and TRBJ2-3, with D tentatively TRBD1 (5 bases). Germline CDR1 is LNHNV and CDR2 is YYDKDF (reference sequence). V lost 8 bases, J lost 5 bases, and 14 bases lay in between. The CDR3 is 13 amino acids. CDR3 DNA: TGTGCCACCCAGGGTAGCTGGGAAGATACGCAGTATTTT. Protein sequence: CATQGSWEDTQYF.

At least ten counts were recorded for this clonotype. This sequence joins TRBV24-1 and TRBJ2-3; 7 nucleotides align to TRBD2. The CDR3 is made up of 16 amino acids. V dropped 1 base and J dropped 0; count of bases not matched to a gene: 3. The germline V gene encodes CDR1 KGHDR and CDR2 SFDVKD. The CDR3 sequence is CATSDLTSESTDTQYF. DNA of the CDR3: TGTGCCACCAGTGATTTAACTAGCGAGAGCACAGATACGCAGTATTTT.

The chain links TRBV15 to TRBJ1-5; D call uncertain. The CDR3 runs to 14 residues. Germline CDR1 is LNHNV and CDR2 is YYDKDF (reference sequence). V shed 1 base and J shed 3 bases, with 7 bases lying between them. CDR3 sequence (DNA): TGTGCCACCAGCAGAGTTGGGGACAATCAGCCCCAGCATTTT. It codes for CATSRVGDNQPQHF.

This clonotype was recorded a few times. J is TRBJ2-5 and V is TRBV19; weak D call: TRBD2 (6 bases). CDR3 length: 13 amino acids. Trimming pared 5 bases from V and 8 bases from J, leaving 15 bases between. The germline gives CDR1 LNHDA, CDR2 SQIVND (reference sequence). The CDR3 loop reads CASSPGSLDTQYF. The DNA for the CDR3 is TGTGCCAGTAGTCCCGGGAGTCTCGACACCCAGTACTTC. The entire variable domain, with the rest obtained from reference TRBV19 and TRBJ2-5, is as follows: DGGITQSPKYLFRKEGQNVTLSCEQNLNHDAMYWYRQDPGQGLRLIYYSQIVNDFQKGDIAEGYSVSREKKESFPLTVTSAQKNPTAFYLCASSPGSLDTQYFGPGTRLLVL.

The chain recombines TRBV4-1 with TRBJ2-3; D possibly uses TRBD1 or TRBD2 (5 bases each). Germline V CDR1 and CDR2: MGHRA, YSYEKL. This CDR3 region has 18 residues. The V gene lost 0 bases and the J gene lost 1 base, with 17 bases spanning the gap. The chain's CDR3 is CASSQDLGTRGGTDTQYF. Here the CDR3 DNA reads TGCGCCAGCAGCCAAGATCTCGGGACCAGAGGAGGCACAGATACGCAGTATTTT.

This clonotype was picked up many times. The V gene is TRBV7-2, the J gene TRBJ2-3, with 12 nucleotides matching TRBD2. The V gene end was trimmed by 8 bases and the J gene end by 5 bases; junction bases not matched to a gene: 20. CDR3 length: 19 amino acids. The V gene's germline CDR1 is SGHTA and CDR2 FQGNSA. CDR3 sequence (DNA): TGTGCCAGCCCCCGTGGAGCTAGCGGGGGGGCGGGTTGGATAGATACGCAGTATTTT. This translates into CASPRGASGGAGWIDTQYF.

The gene calls are TRBV5-1 and TRBJ1-2, with unresolved D. Germline-derived CDR1 and CDR2 are SGHRS and YFSETQ. Trimming took 6 bases from V and 2 from J, leaving 11 bases between them. The CDR3 totals 13 residues. The CDR3 DNA reads TGCGCCAGCACTGAGGGAAGCAACTATGGCTACACCTTC. Translation gives CASTEGSNYGYTF.

The rearrangement uses TRBV19 and TRBJ1-5; 7 nucleotides agree with TRBD1. Trimming removed 7 bases from V and 9 bases from J; junction bases left unmatched: 9. Germline V lookup: CDR1 LNHDA, CDR2 SQIVND (reference sequence). This CDR3 has 13 amino acids. Here the CDR3 DNA reads TGTGCCAGTACCTCGACAGGGCGTGGGCCCCAGCATTTT. Translated: CASTSTGRGPQHF. Full variable domain (remainder filled in from reference TRBV19 and TRBJ1-5): DGGITQSPKYLFRKEGQNVTLSCEQNLNHDAMYWYRQDPGQGLRLIYYSQIVNDFQKGDIAEGYSVSREKKESFPLTVTSAQKNPTAFYLCASTSTGRGPQHFGDGTRLSIL.

This clonotype was counted ten times or more. The V gene is TRBV12-3 or TRBV12-4, the J gene TRBJ1-4, with TRBD1 identical over 8 bases. This CDR3 is 17 amino acids long. With V trimmed by 5 bases and J by 2 bases, 10 bases remained unmatched. CDR3 in amino acids: CASSPGQGRGTNEKLFF. The CDR3 region has the DNA TGTGCCAGCAGTCCCGGACAGGGCCGGGGCACTAATGAAAAACTGTTTTTT.